This T cell receptor (beta chain) was obtained from a study of blood T cell repertoires in COVID-19. Study overall: Sites in the United States, Italy and Spain provided acute and convalescent COVID-19 samples. T cells, B-cell-depleted T cells, or PBMCs supplied cDNA or gDNA.

Per the authors' pipeline: Nucleated cell counts were estimated from reference gene primer amplification. Measured with immunoSEQ multiplex PCR; TCRdb has only the in-frame clones, and not every one. D and trimming were read from the DNA, whereas the V and J calls and clone size are those reported in that table. The top ten hold 1.5% to 2% of the sample, which has approximately 81,000 clones, around 91% seen once. CDR3 length: 15 amino acids. Germline V gene lookup returns CDR1 SGHRS and CDR2 YFSETQ. Trimming stripped 0 bases from V and 0 bases from J, with 7 bases between. Sequenced: peripheral blood. The rearrangement uses TRBV5-1 and TRBJ2-1; D gene ambiguous. The sequence was collected from a woman in her fifties or sixties in a cohort sampled during active COVID-19. The CDR3 DNA reads as TGCGCCAGCAGCTTGGCACAACGCTCCTACAATGAGCAGTTCTTC. It codes for CASSLAQRSYNEQFF.